Below are 30 T cell receptor beta chains sequenced from a single sample in a study of CD8+ T cells in alopecia areata. In alopecia areata patients, both lesional scalp punch biopsies and peripheral blood were collected. RNA was extracted and reverse transcribed into cDNA as the sequencing template. Only in-frame clones appear in the TCRdb table, and some are missing; sequencing was by immunoSEQ multiplex PCR. The top ten clones hold 15% of a sample with about 8,900 clones, approximately 65% of them seen once. The sample comprised skin. These receptors were taken from a human donor with alopecia areata.

The rearrangement uses TRBV11-3 and TRBJ2-4; no firm D call. This CDR3 spans 12 amino acids. V was trimmed by 3 bases and J by 6 bases, leaving 6 bases between them. Per the germline V gene, CDR1 is SGHNT and CDR2 is YENEEA. Written as DNA, the CDR3 is TGTGCCAGCAGCTTTCAGAGAAACATTCAGTACTTC. Amino acid sequence: CASSFQRNIQYF.

The CDR3 spells CASSLDTGVEQYF. As DNA, the CDR3 is TGCGCCAGCAGCTTGGACACAGGGGTCGAGCAGTACTTC. The rearrangement joins TRBV5-1 to TRBJ2-7; 7 bases map to TRBD1. This CDR3 has 13 residues. Germline V gene sequence: CDR1 SGHRS, CDR2 YFSETQ. The trim removed 0 bases at V and 6 bases at J, leaving 3 bases unmatched.

V is TRBV9 and J is TRBJ2-5; D may match TRBD1 or TRBD2 (5 bases each). Germline V gene data show CDR1 as SGDLS and CDR2 as YYNGEE. CDR3 length: 13 amino acids. Trimming pared 3 bases from V and 3 bases from J, leaving 9 bases between. CDR3 nucleotides: TGTGCCAGCAGCGCCGGGACCAAAGAGACCCAGTACTTC. It encodes CASSAGTKETQYF.

V is TRBV7-9 and J is TRBJ2-1, with TRBD1 matching 9 bases. The CDR3 loop spans 15 amino acids. Looked up from germline, CDR1 is SEHNR and CDR2 is FQNEAQ (reference sequence). V gave up 0 bases and J gave up 8 bases; unmatched junction bases: 5. The CDR3 here is CASSLAWDRADEQFF. In nucleotides, the CDR3 is TGTGCCAGCAGCTTAGCCTGGGACAGGGCGGATGAGCAGTTCTTC. The full variable domain, in which reference TRBV7-9 and TRBJ2-1 provide the parts outside the CDR3, is DTGVSQNPRHKITKRGQNVTFRCDPISEHNRLYWYRQTLGQGPEFLTYFQNEAQLEKSRLLSDRFSAERPKGSFSTLEIQRTEQGDSAMYLCASSLAWDRADEQFFGPGTRLTVL.

The chain has TRBV28 and TRBJ2-7; 8 bases fit TRBD2. V shed 10 bases, J shed 3 bases, and the junction held 8 bases outside the gene matches. Germline V CDR1 and CDR2: MDHEN, SYDVKM. The CDR3 sequence is 13 residues long. For the CDR3, the DNA is TGTGCCACCGGGAGGGGTAATCTCTACGAGCAGTACTTC. Translated, it gives CATGRGNLYEQYF.

V gene TRBV14 combines with J gene TRBJ2-7; D possibly corresponds to TRBD1 (6 bases). CDR1 SGHDN and CDR2 FVKESK come from the germline V gene. The V end was cut by 5 bases, the J end by 3 bases, with 14 bases between. The CDR3 has 14 residues. The CDR3 bases are TGTGCCAGCAGCACGGGACAACTTAACTACGAGCAGTACTTC. It encodes CASSTGQLNYEQYF.

This clone was found a few times. The chain has TRBV9 and TRBJ2-5; no clear D gene. Germline V gene lookup returns CDR1 SGDLS and CDR2 YYNGEE. V shed 1 base and J shed 5 bases, with 15 bases lying between them. There are 15 residues in the CDR3. This CDR3 is CASSVSPRIRETQYF. CDR3 sequence (DNA): TGTGCCAGCAGCGTATCACCGCGGATCAGGGAGACCCAGTACTTC.

This chain links TRBV29-1 with TRBJ1-1; a weak D match, TRBD1 (6 bases). Trimming removed 0 bases at V and 4 bases at J, with 12 bases between. This CDR3 region has 14 residues. In germline, CDR1 is SQVTM, CDR2 ANQGSEA. The CDR3 protein is CSVEEGASGTEAFF. In DNA, the CDR3 is TGCAGCGTTGAAGAGGGGGCGTCGGGCACTGAAGCTTTCTTT.

V is TRBV28 and J is TRBJ1-5, with D unclear. V shed 4 bases and J shed 0 bases, with 7 bases lying between them. This CDR3 comprises 14 residues. Germline CDR1 is MDHEN and CDR2 is SYDVKM. The DNA of the CDR3 is TGTGCCAGCAGTTATCAGATTAGCAATCAGCCCCAGCATTTT. This gives the protein CASSYQISNQPQHF.

The J gene is TRBJ2-3, the V gene TRBV27; the match to TRBD2 covers 7 bases. V lost 8 bases to trimming and J lost 3 bases; unmatched junction nucleotides: 8. This CDR3 has 14 residues. Looked up from germline, CDR1 is MNHEY and CDR2 is SMNVEV (reference sequence). CDR3 residues: CASGRALKTDTQYF. Here the CDR3 DNA reads TGTGCCAGCGGGAGGGCTCTGAAGACAGATACGCAGTATTTT.

The chain carries TRBV28 and TRBJ2-1, with 9 bases matching TRBD2. The CDR3 totals 16 residues. Trimming at V came to 5 bases and at J to 8 bases, leaving 13 bases not matched to a gene. CDR1 MDHEN and CDR2 SYDVKM come from the germline V gene. The DNA of the CDR3 is TGTGCCAGCAGTCCTCCCGGGACTAGCTACCTGTATGAGCAGTTCTTC. This encodes CASSPPGTSYLYEQFF.

V usage is TRBV27 and J usage is TRBJ2-5; tentatively, D is TRBD1 (5 bases). The V and J ends lost 6 bases and 7 bases respectively, with 15 bases between them. This CDR3 has 13 residues. Germline V gene lookup returns CDR1 MNHEY and CDR2 SMNVEV (reference sequence). CDR3 amino acids: CASSQQAKTTQYF. DNA of the CDR3: TGTGCCAGCAGCCAACAGGCCAAGACGACCCAGTACTTC.

The V call is TRBV7-2, the J call TRBJ2-7, with TRBD2 matching 14 bases. Germline CDR1 SGHTA, CDR2 FQGNSA. The CDR3 runs 18 residues. V shed 2 bases and J 7 bases; nucleotides not matched to a gene: 13. CDR3 bases: TGTGCCAGCAGCTTATTGCCCGCAGGACTAGCGGGGGGCCAGGAGCAGTACTTC. Translated, it gives CASSLLPAGLAGGQEQYF.

The rearrangement joins TRBV5-8 to TRBJ2-1; D gene uncertain. The V end was cut by 1 base, the J end by 0 bases, with 11 bases between. This CDR3 is 16 amino acids long. CDR1 and CDR2 from the germline V gene are SGHTS and YDEGEE. CDR3 region: CASSLRSAGSYNEQFF. The CDR3 DNA reads as TGTGCCAGCAGCTTGAGATCGGCAGGCTCCTACAATGAGCAGTTCTTC. The complete variable domain, with remaining parts taken from reference TRBV5-8 and TRBJ2-1, reads EAGVTQSPTHLIKTRGQQATLRCSPISGHTSVYWYQQALGLGLQFLLWYDEGEERNRGNFPPRFSGRQFPNYSSELNVNALELEDSALYLCASSLRSAGSYNEQFFGPGTRLTVL.

This chain joins TRBV9 and TRBJ2-1; 7 nucleotides align to TRBD2. Per the germline V gene, CDR1 is SGDLS and CDR2 is YYNGEE. The CDR3 is 12 amino acids. V was clipped by 2 bases and J by 9 bases; unmatched bases: 2. CDR3 coding DNA: TGTGCCAGCAGCGTGGGCGGGAGTGAGCAGTTCTTC. This encodes CASSVGGSEQFF. Drawing the rest from reference TRBV9 and TRBJ2-1, the complete variable domain is DSGVTQTPKHLITATGQRVTLRCSPRSGDLSVYWYQQSLDQGLQFLIQYYNGEERAKGNILERFSAQQFPDLHSELNLSSLELGDSALYFCASSVGGSEQFFGPGTRLTVL.

This rearrangement joins TRBV28 to TRBJ1-1; D gene uncertain. Germline CDR1 MDHEN, CDR2 SYDVKM. Trimming shortened V by 2 bases and J by 5 bases, and 3 bases separated the two germline ends. CDR3 size: 11 residues. The chain's CDR3 is CASSLGTEAFF. The CDR3 bases are TGTGCCAGCAGTTTAGGGACTGAAGCTTTCTTT. Full variable domain (rest looked up from reference TRBV28 and TRBJ1-1): DVKVTQSSRYLVKRTGEKVFLECVQDMDHENMFWYRQDPGLGLRLIYFSYDVKMKEKGDIPEGYSVSREKKERFSLILESASTNQTSMYLCASSLGTEAFFGQGTRLTVV.

The chain couples TRBV5-6 to TRBJ2-5; D perhaps matches TRBD1 (5 bases). V lost 5 bases to trimming and J lost 2 bases, with 19 bases between them. The germline gives CDR1 SGHDT, CDR2 YYEEEE. This CDR3 contains 16 residues. The CDR3, as DNA: TGTGCCAGCAGTGATCGTCATACGACAGTACAAGAGACCCAGTACTTC. Protein product: CASSDRHTTVQETQYF.

This clone turned up a few times. V and J are TRBV9 and TRBJ1-6; no clear D. V lost 2 bases to trimming and J lost 5 bases, with 8 bases between them. The CDR3 has 14 residues. Germline CDR1 is SGDLS and CDR2 is YYNGEE. Here the CDR3 reads CASSVSVDNSPLHF. The CDR3 nucleotides are TGTGCCAGCAGCGTGTCGGTTGATAATTCACCCCTCCACTTT.

The genes are TRBV28 and TRBJ1-4, with unresolved D. The CDR3 totals 20 residues. The germline V gene has CDR1 MDHEN and CDR2 SYDVKM. With 4 bases removed from V and 0 bases from J, the gap between germline ends came to 24 bases. CDR3 amino acids: CASSSPFRISGSSTNEKLFF. DNA for the CDR3: TGTGCCAGCAGTTCACCTTTCCGTATATCCGGGTCTTCAACTAATGAAAAACTGTTTTTT.

The rearrangement joins TRBV5-1 to TRBJ2-5; a possible D gene is TRBD2 (5 bases). Trimming removed 1 base at V and 5 bases at J, with 15 bases between. Germline V gene data show CDR1 as SGHRS and CDR2 as YFSETQ. The CDR3 has 15 amino acids. As DNA, the CDR3 is TGCGCCAGCAGCTTGAGCCTCAGGTCGGGGGAGACCCAGTACTTC. Protein product: CASSLSLRSGETQYF.

This clone was detected a few times. This sequence joins TRBV28 and TRBJ2-3, with D maybe TRBD2 (7 bases). This CDR3 contains 14 residues. Germline V CDR1 and CDR2: MDHEN, SYDVKM. The V gene lost 10 bases and the J gene lost 2 bases, with 16 bases spanning the gap. In DNA, the CDR3 is TGTGCCATACAACGCGGGGGCGACACAGATACGCAGTATTTT. Its translation: CAIQRGGDTDTQYF.

The rearrangement joins TRBV28 to TRBJ2-7; 8 bases map to TRBD2. Trimming took 3 bases from V and 3 from J; bases not matched to a gene: 7. The CDR3 contains 15 residues. Germline CDR1 MDHEN, CDR2 SYDVKM. In nucleotides, the CDR3 is TGTGCCAGCAGTTTTCTTGCGGGAGGACTCTACGAGCAGTACTTC. Protein product: CASSFLAGGLYEQYF.

This chain joins TRBV28 and TRBJ2-7; unclear D gene. Trimming took off 4 bases at V and 0 bases at J, with 1 base between the two ends. The CDR3 runs to 11 residues. Looked up from germline, CDR1 is MDHEN and CDR2 is SYDVKM. CDR3 bases: TGTGCCAGCAGTTCCTCCTACGAGCAGTACTTC. Translation: CASSSSYEQYF.

This chain joins TRBV7-8 and TRBJ2-7, with 8 nucleotides matching TRBD1. There are 13 residues in the CDR3. The V segment lost 3 bases and the J segment 6 bases; nucleotides outside the gene matches: 4. Germline V gene sequence: CDR1 SGHVS, CDR2 FQNEAQ. The CDR3 sequence is CASSLGQAGEQYF. Written as DNA, the CDR3 is TGTGCCAGCAGCTTGGGACAGGCCGGCGAGCAGTACTTC. Together with reference TRBV7-8 and TRBJ2-7, the CDR3 gives the full variable domain: GAGVSQSPRYKVAKRGQDVALRCDPISGHVSLFWYQQALGQGPEFLTYFQNEAQLDKSGLPSDRFFAERPEGSVSTLKIQRTQQEDSAVYLCASSLGQAGEQYFGPGTRLTVT.

J is TRBJ2-5 and V is TRBV7-9; TRBD1 might be the D (5 bases). Germline CDR1 reads SEHNR; CDR2 reads FQNEAQ (reference sequence). The V and J ends lost 1 base and 5 bases respectively, with 8 bases between them. The CDR3 runs 13 residues. The CDR3 loop is CASSLGGKETQYF. The DNA for the CDR3 is TGTGCCAGCAGCTTAGGGGGCAAGGAGACCCAGTACTTC.

This clone was recorded only once. The rearrangement uses TRBV5-1 and TRBJ1-1; 10 bases are a match to TRBD1. Germline assignment: CDR1 SGHRS and CDR2 YFSETQ. CDR3 length: 16 residues. The V gene end was trimmed by 4 bases and the J gene end by 4 bases; junction bases not matched to a gene: 10. CDR3: CASSPWGTGAGTEAFF. As DNA, the CDR3 is TGCGCCAGCAGCCCCTGGGGGACAGGGGCGGGCACTGAAGCTTTCTTT. Full variable domain (remainder filled in from reference TRBV5-1 and TRBJ1-1): KAGVTQTPRYLIKTRGQQVTLSCSPISGHRSVSWYQQTPGQGLQFLFEYFSETQRNKGNFPGRFSGRQFSNSRSEMNVSTLELGDSALYLCASSPWGTGAGTEAFFGQGTRLTVV.

This chain links TRBV11-2 with TRBJ1-1; D gene uncertain. V lost 6 bases to trimming and J lost 3 bases, with 5 bases between them. The germline CDR1 and CDR2 sequences are SGHAT and FQNNGV. This CDR3 region has 11 residues. CDR3 protein: CASRGYTEAFF. For the CDR3, the DNA is TGTGCCAGCAGAGGCTACACTGAAGCTTTCTTT.

The chain combines TRBV7-9 with TRBJ2-1, with D perhaps TRBD1 or TRBD2 (5 bases each). V dropped 5 bases and J dropped 14 bases, with 22 bases sitting between them. This CDR3 has 14 residues. CDR1 and CDR2 (germline): SEHNR, FQNEAQ (reference sequence). The CDR3 sequence: CASSEIRDGSREFF. The CDR3 bases are TGTGCCAGCAGCGAAATTCGGGACGGTTCCAGGGAGTTCTTC.

The V call is TRBV30, the J call TRBJ2-2; 7 bases match TRBD2. CDR1 is GTSNPN and CDR2 is SVGIG in the germline V gene (reference sequence). V shed 0 bases and J 5 bases; nucleotides not matched to a gene: 0. The length of the CDR3 is 13 residues. The CDR3 DNA follows: TGTGCCTGGAGTGTGGGGGGGACCGGGGAGCTGTTTTTT. Protein sequence: CAWSVGGTGELFF.

The CDR3 nucleotides read TGCGCCAGCAGACCCACCCCGGGACCAGCTAACTATGGCTACACCTTC. This encodes CASRPTPGPANYGYTF. V and J are TRBV4-1 and TRBJ1-2; TRBD1 is a possible D gene (5 bases). Between the trimmed V and J ends, which lost 6 bases and 0 bases, there was a span of 17 bases. The germline V gene encodes CDR1 MGHRA and CDR2 YSYEKL. The CDR3 consists of 16 residues.